Listed below are T cell receptor beta chains from one sample, sequenced in a study of T cell responses to AZD1222 COVID-19 vaccine. Here immunoSEQ multiplex PCR was the method, and the copy in TCRdb shows in-frame clones only, minus some. In the table there are some 200,000 clones, more than 80% of which are singletons. The input for sequencing was peripheral blood, taken on day 0 of AZD1222 vaccination. Receptors originate from an adult in good health. The conserved cysteine and the conserved F or W are not part of the CDR3 here. Fields, in order: V gene, J gene, CDR3 protein.

V gene: TRBV5-4; J gene: TRBJ1-2; CDR3 protein: ASSFPGQGYYGYT
V gene: TRBV7-7; J gene: TRBJ2-1; CDR3 protein: ASSPEAGGEQF
V gene: TRBV5-1; J gene: TRBJ2-1; CDR3 protein: ASSLGASTSSYNEQF
V gene: TRBV6-2/TRBV6-3; J gene: TRBJ1-5; CDR3 protein: ASSYTTGPLWPQH
V gene: TRBV10-3; J gene: TRBJ1-6; CDR3 protein: AIREGQGASPLH
V gene: TRBV19; J gene: TRBJ2-5; CDR3 protein: ASSIAPTDQETQY
V gene: TRBV30; J gene: TRBJ1-5; CDR3 protein: AWSVGVLGTHTNQPQH
V gene: TRBV12-5; J gene: TRBJ2-1; CDR3 protein: ASTGQGLWNEQF
V gene: TRBV9; J gene: TRBJ2-3; CDR3 protein: ASSVSTPDSPSTDTQY
V gene: TRBV5-3; J gene: TRBJ2-3; CDR3 protein: ARKPQGVQYAGGPIRPDTQY
V gene: TRBV5-1; J gene: TRBJ2-7; CDR3 protein: ASSRQGVYEQY
V gene: TRBV18; J gene: TRBJ2-4; CDR3 protein: ASSPGGTQNIQY
V gene: TRBV7-2; J gene: TRBJ1-2; CDR3 protein: ASRGQVPYIFYGYT
V gene: TRBV29-1; J gene: TRBJ1-2; CDR3 protein: SGDSYNGYT
V gene: TRBV19; J gene: TRBJ1-5; CDR3 protein: ASSAQANQPQH
V gene: TRBV28; J gene: TRBJ2-7; CDR3 protein: ASSVRGDSYEQY
V gene: TRBV7-9; J gene: TRBJ1-2; CDR3 protein: ASSFDGNYGYT
V gene: TRBV7-9; J gene: TRBJ1-5; CDR3 protein: ASATGARNQPQH
V gene: TRBV28; J gene: TRBJ1-4; CDR3 protein: ASSLLQSPGLF
V gene: TRBV4-3; J gene: TRBJ2-4; CDR3 protein: ASSQEVSGAKNIQY
V gene: TRBV10-2; J gene: TRBJ2-3; CDR3 protein: ASSGPGQGIDTQY
V gene: TRBV11-2; J gene: TRBJ2-3; CDR3 protein: ASSPRGWEADTQY
V gene: TRBV3-1/TRBV3-2; J gene: TRBJ2-3; CDR3 protein: ASSQVPGGRDTQY
V gene: TRBV18; J gene: TRBJ1-1; CDR3 protein: ASSPFDSLNTEAF
V gene: TRBV4-1; J gene: TRBJ1-5; CDR3 protein: ASSQGGQYNQPQH
V gene: TRBV5-1; J gene: TRBJ2-7; CDR3 protein: ASSLGQRESEQY
V gene: TRBV20-1; J gene: TRBJ2-3; CDR3 protein: SASLRTDTQY
V gene: TRBV6-5; J gene: TRBJ1-5; CDR3 protein: ASSRQDSNQPQH